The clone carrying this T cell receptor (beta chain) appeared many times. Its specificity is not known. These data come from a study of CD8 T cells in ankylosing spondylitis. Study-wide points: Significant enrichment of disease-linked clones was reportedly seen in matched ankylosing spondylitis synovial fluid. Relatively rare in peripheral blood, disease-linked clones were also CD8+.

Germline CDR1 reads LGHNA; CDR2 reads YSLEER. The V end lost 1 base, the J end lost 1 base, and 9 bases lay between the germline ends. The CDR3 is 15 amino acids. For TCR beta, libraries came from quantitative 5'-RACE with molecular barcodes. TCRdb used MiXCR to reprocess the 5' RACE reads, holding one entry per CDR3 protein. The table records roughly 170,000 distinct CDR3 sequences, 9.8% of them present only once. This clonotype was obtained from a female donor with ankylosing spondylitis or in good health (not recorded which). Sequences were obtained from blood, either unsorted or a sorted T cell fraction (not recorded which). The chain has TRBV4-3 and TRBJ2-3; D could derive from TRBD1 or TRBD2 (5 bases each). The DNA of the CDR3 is TGCGCCAGCAGCCAAGGAGGGGTCGGCACAGATACGCAGTATTTT. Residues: CASSQGGVGTDTQYF.